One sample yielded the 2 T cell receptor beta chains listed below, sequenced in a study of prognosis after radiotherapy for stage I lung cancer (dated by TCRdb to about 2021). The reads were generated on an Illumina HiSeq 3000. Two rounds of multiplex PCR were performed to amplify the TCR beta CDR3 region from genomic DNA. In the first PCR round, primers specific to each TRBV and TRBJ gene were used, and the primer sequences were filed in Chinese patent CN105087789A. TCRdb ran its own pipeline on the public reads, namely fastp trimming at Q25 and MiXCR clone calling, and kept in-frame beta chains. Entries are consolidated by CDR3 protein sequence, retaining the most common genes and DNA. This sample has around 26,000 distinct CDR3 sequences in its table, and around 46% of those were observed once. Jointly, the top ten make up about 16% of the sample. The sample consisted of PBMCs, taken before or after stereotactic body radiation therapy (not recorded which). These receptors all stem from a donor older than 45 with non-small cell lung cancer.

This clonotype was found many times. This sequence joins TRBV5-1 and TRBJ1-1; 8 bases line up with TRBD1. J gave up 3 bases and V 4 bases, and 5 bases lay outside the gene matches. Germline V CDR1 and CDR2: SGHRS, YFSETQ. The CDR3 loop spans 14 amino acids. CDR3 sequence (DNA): TGCGCCAGCAGCAGGACAGGGATTTACACTGAAGCTTTCTTT. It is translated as CASSRTGIYTEAFF.

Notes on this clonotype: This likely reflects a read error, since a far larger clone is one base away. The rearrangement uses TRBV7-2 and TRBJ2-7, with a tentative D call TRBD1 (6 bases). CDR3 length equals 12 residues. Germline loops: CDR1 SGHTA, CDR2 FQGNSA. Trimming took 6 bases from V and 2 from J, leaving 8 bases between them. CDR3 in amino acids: CASRDSTYEQYF. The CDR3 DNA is TGTGCCAGCAGGGACAGTACCTACGAGCAGTACTTC.